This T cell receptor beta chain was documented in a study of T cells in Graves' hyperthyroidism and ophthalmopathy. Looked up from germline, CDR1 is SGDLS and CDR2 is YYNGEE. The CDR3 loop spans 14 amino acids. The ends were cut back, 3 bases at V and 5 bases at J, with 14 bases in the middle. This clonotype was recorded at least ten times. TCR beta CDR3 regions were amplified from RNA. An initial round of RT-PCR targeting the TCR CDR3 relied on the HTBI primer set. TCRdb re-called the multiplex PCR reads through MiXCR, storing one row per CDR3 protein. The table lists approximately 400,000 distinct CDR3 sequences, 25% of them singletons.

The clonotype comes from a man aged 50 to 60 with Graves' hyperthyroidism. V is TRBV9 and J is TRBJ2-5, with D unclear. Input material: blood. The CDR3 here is CASSAMVSTETQYF. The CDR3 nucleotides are TGTGCCAGCAGCGCCATGGTGTCAACCGAGACCCAGTACTTC.